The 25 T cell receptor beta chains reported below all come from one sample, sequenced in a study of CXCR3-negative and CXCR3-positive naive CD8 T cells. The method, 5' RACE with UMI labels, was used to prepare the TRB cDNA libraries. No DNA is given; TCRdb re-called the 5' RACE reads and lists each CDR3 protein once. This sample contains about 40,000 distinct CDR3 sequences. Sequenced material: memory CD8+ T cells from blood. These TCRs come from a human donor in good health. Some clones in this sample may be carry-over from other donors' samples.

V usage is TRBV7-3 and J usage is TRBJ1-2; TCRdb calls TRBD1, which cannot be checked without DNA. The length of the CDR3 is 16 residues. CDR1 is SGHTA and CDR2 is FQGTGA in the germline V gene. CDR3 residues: CASSLTGSGGAHGYTF.

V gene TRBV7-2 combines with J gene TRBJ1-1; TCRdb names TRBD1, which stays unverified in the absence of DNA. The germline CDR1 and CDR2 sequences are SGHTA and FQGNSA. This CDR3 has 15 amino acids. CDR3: CASSPQTGMNTEAFF.

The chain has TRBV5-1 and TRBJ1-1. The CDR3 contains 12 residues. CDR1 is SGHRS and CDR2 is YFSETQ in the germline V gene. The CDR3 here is CASRASGTEAFF.

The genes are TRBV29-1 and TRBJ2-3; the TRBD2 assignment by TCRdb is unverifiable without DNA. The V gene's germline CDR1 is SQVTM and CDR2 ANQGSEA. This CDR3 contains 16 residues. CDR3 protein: CSVEALAGYPTDTQYF.

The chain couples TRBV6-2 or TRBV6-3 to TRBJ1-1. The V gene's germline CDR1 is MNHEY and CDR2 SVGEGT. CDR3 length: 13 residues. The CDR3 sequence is CASSYESLDEAFF.

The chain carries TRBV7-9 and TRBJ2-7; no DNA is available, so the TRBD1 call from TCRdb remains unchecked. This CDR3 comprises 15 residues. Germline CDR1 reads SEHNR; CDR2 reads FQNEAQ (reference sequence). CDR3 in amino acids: CASSSPRQNSYEQYF.

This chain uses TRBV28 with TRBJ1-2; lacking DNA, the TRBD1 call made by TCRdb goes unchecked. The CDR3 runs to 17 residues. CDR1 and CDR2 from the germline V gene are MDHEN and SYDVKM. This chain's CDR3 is CASSPKGAGALDYGYTF.

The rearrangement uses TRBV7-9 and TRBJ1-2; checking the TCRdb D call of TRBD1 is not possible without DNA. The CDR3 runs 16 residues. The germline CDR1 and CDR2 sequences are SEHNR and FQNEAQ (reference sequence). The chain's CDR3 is CASSPRQTETNYGYTF. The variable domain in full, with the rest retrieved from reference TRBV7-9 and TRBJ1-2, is DTGVSQNPRHKITKRGQNVTFRCDPISEHNRLYWYRQTLGQGPEFLTYFQNEAQLEKSRLLSDRFSAERPKGSFSTLEIQRTEQGDSAMYLCASSPRQTETNYGYTFGSGTRLTVV.

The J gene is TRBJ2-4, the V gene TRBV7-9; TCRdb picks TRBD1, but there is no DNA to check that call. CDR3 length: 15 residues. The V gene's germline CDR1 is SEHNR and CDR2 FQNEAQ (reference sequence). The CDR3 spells CASREYRDLGDIQYF.

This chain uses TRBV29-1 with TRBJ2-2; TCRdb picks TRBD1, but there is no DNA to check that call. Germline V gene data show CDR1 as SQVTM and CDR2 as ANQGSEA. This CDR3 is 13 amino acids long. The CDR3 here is CSVRTGVTGELFF.

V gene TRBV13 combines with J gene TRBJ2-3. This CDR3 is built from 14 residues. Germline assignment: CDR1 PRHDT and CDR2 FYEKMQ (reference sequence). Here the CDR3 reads CASSFRLFTDTQYF.

This CDR3 reads CSARNRGIIEAFF. V is TRBV20-1 and J is TRBJ1-1; TCRdb picks TRBD1, but there is no DNA to check that call. The CDR3 runs 13 residues. The germline V gene has CDR1 DFQATT and CDR2 SNEGSKA (reference sequence).

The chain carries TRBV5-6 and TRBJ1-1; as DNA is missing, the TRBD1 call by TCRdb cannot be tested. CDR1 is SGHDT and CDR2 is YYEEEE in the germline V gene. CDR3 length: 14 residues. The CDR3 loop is CASSPRTENTEAFF.

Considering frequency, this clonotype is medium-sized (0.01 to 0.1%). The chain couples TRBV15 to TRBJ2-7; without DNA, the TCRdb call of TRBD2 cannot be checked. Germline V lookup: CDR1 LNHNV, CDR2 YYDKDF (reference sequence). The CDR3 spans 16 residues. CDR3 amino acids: CATSRVFRDYSRWQYF.

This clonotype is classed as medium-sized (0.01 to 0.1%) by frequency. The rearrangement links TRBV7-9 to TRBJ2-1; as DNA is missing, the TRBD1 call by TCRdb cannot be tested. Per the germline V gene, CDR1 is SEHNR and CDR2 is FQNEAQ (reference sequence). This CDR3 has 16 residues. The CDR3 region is CASSGFHGTLYNEQFF.

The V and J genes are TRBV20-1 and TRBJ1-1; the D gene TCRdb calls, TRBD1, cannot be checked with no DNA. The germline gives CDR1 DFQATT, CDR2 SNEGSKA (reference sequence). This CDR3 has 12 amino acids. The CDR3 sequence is CSATDRIAEAFF.

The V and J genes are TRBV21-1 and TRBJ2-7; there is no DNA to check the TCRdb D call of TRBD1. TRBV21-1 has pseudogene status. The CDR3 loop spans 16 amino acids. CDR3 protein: CARKQSPRDPSYEQYF.

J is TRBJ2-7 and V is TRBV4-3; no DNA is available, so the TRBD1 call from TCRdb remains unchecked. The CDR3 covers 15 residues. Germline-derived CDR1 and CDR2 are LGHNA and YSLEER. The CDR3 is CASSHSQGALYEQYF.

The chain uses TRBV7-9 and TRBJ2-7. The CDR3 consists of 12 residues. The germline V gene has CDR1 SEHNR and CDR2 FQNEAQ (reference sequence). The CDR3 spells CASSLIQYEQYF.

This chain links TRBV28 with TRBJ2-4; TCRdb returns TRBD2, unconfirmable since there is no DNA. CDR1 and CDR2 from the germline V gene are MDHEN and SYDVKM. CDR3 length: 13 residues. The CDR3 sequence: CASSGTSETIQYF.

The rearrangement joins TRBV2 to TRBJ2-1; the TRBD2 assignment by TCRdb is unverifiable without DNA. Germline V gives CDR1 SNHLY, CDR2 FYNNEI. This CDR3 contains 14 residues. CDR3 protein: CASKIAGGYNEQFF.

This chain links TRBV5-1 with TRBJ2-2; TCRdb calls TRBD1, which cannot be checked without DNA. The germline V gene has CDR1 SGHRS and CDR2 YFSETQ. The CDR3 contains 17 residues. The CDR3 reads CASSLGPGQGGTGELFF. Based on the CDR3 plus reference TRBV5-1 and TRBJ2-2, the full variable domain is KAGVTQTPRYLIKTRGQQVTLSCSPISGHRSVSWYQQTPGQGLQFLFEYFSETQRNKGNFPGRFSGRQFSNSRSEMNVSTLELGDSALYLCASSLGPGQGGTGELFFGEGSRLTVL.

CDR3 amino acids: CASSHRRDISSYEQYF. The chain is built from TRBV7-9 and TRBJ2-7; absent DNA, TCRdb's TRBD1 call cannot be checked. Germline V gene lookup returns CDR1 SEHNR and CDR2 FQNEAQ (reference sequence). The CDR3 runs to 16 residues. Full variable domain (missing parts from reference TRBV7-9 and TRBJ2-7): DTGVSQNPRHKITKRGQNVTFRCDPISEHNRLYWYRQTLGQGPEFLTYFQNEAQLEKSRLLSDRFSAERPKGSFSTLEIQRTEQGDSAMYLCASSHRRDISSYEQYFGPGTRLTVT.

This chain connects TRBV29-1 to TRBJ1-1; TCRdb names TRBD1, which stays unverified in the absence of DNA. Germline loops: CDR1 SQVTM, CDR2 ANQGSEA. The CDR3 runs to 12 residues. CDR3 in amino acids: CSVEGENTEAFF.

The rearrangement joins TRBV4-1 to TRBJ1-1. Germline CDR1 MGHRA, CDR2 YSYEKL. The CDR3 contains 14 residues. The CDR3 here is CASSPATVPYEAFF.